A selection of T cell receptor beta chains follows, all from one sample in a study of blood T cell repertoires in COVID-19. TCRdb's copy holds only in-frame clones and misses some; the assay was immunoSEQ multiplex PCR. The top ten clones hold roughly 3.5% of a sample with about 160,000 clones, 80% of them seen once. Source material: PBMCs or T cells enriched from blood (not recorded which). The receptor set was obtained from a woman aged 55-75 years who had recovered from COVID-19. Each CDR3 is given with its conserved first and last residue. The order of the fields is clone size, D gene, V gene, J gene, CDR3 DNA, CDR3 protein. D genes are given only for firm matches. Size tells how often a clone was seen (once, few, many) or the class of an expanded clone, and some rows leave it out.

-	TRBD1	TRBV9	TRBJ1-5	TGTGCCAGCAGCGCCGGCGTGGGACAGGGCAATCAGCCCCAGCATTTT	CASSAGVGQGNQPQHF
-	-	TRBV6-1	TRBJ2-3	TGTGCCAGCAGTGAAGCTGAGGACTTCACCACAGATACGCAGTATTTT	CASSEAEDFTTDTQYF
few	TRBD1	TRBV2	TRBJ1-5	TGTGCCAGCAGTGACTTTGGACAGGGGGCTTATAGCAATCAGCCCCAGCATTTT	CASSDFGQGAYSNQPQHF
-	TRBD1	TRBV12-5	TRBJ1-1	TGTGCTAGTGGGCCGTGGAAACAGGGGGCGACTGAAGCTTTCTTT	CASGPWKQGATEAFF
-	TRBD2	TRBV5-1	TRBJ2-7	TGCGCCAGCAGCCCCAGGCTGACTAGCGGACAAAACCACTACGAGCAGTACTTC	CASSPRLTSGQNHYEQYF
-	TRBD2	TRBV19	TRBJ2-5	TGTGCCAGCCGATGGGGCGGGGGTAACCAAGAGACCCAGTACTTC	CASRWGGGNQETQYF
-	TRBD2	TRBV6-6	TRBJ2-1	TGTGCCAGTGGGACTAGCGGACACAATGAGCAGTTCTTC	CASGTSGHNEQFF
-	-	TRBV10-3	TRBJ1-4	TGTGCCATCAGTGCAAAGGGGCTGCCTAATGAAAAACTGTTTTTT	CAISAKGLPNEKLFF
-	-	TRBV9	TRBJ1-4	TGTGCCAGCAGCTTCTCCCGGGGGGCTGCTAATGAAAAACTGTTTTTT	CASSFSRGAANEKLFF
-	TRBD2	TRBV27	TRBJ2-2	TGTGCCAGCAGTTTCCCCAGCGGGGGCCCTGCGAACACCGGGGAGCTGTTTTTT	CASSFPSGGPANTGELFF
-	TRBD1	TRBV5-1	TRBJ2-7	TGCGCCAGCAGCGGGGGACAGGGTTTGGTCGAGCAGTACTTC	CASSGGQGLVEQYF
-	TRBD2	TRBV5-4	TRBJ2-5	TGTGCCAGCAGCTACACTAGCGCGCCACAAGAGACCCAGTACTTC	CASSYTSAPQETQYF
-	TRBD2	TRBV30	TRBJ2-7	TGTGCCTGGAGTAGTAGCGGGAGATACTACGAGCAGTACTTC	CAWSSSGRYYEQYF
-	-	TRBV24-1	TRBJ2-7	TGTGCCACCAGTGATTTAAGAGACAGTCCCTACGAGCAGTACTTC	CATSDLRDSPYEQYF
-	-	TRBV27	TRBJ2-1	TGTGCCAGCAGTTTTGCCAGGCCCAATGAGCAGTTCTTC	CASSFARPNEQFF
-	-	TRBV18	TRBJ1-4	TGTGCCAGCTCTAGGCGACAGGAGAATAATGAAAAACTGTTTTTT	CASSRRQENNEKLFF
-	TRBD1	TRBV5-8	TRBJ2-5	TGTGCCAGCAGCTTGGAGAGGGGGCGAGGAGAGACCCAGTACTTC	CASSLERGRGETQYF
many	TRBD2	TRBV3-1/TRBV3-2	TRBJ2-7	TGTGCCAGCAGCCAGGGGGGGGGAAACTACGAGCAGTACTTC	CASSQGGGNYEQYF
-	-	TRBV2	TRBJ1-5	TGTGCCAGCAGTGAATGGGACACCAATGCCCAGCCCCAGCATTTT	CASSEWDTNAQPQHF
once	-	TRBV30	TRBJ1-1	TGTGCCTGGAGCCAGGACACAAACACTGAAGCTTTCTTT	CAWSQDTNTEAFF
-	-	TRBV4-1	TRBJ2-1	TGCGCCAGCAGCCCCCCGCGCGTCCATGAGCAGTTCTTC	CASSPPRVHEQFF
-	TRBD1	TRBV28	TRBJ1-6	TGTGCCAGCAGGAACGGACAGGGGAGGTCTAATTCACCCCTCCACTTT	CASRNGQGRSNSPLHF
-	-	TRBV10-2	TRBJ1-4	TGCGCCAGCAGTGAGTCGTTTAGGGGTCGGGATGAAAAACTGTTTTTT	CASSESFRGRDEKLFF
-	-	TRBV15	TRBJ2-1	TGTGCCACCAGCAGAGGTTCCACTAGCCTCCATGAGCAGTTCTTC	CATSRGSTSLHEQFF
-	-	TRBV9	TRBJ2-1	TGTGCCAGCAGTGACCCAAGCGACAATGAGCAGTTCTTC	CASSDPSDNEQFF
-	-	TRBV19	TRBJ2-5	TGTGCCAGTAGTGGGGCCAGGAAAGAGACCCAGTACTTC	CASSGARKETQYF
many	TRBD1	TRBV4-2	TRBJ2-4	TGTGCCAGCAGCCAGGGACAGGGGGCAGACATTCAGTACTTC	CASSQGQGADIQYF
-	TRBD1	TRBV4-1	TRBJ2-7	TGCGCCAGCAGCCAAAGGGACAGATCCTACGAGCAGTACTTC	CASSQRDRSYEQYF
once	-	TRBV10-1	TRBJ1-1	TGCGCCAGCAGTGAAAACAGGGATATCACTGAAGCTTTCTTT	CASSENRDITEAFF
-	-	TRBV7-2	TRBJ2-3	TGTGCCAGCAGCCTAGGAGGGGCGGGAAGGAGCACAGATACGCAGTATTTT	CASSLGGAGRSTDTQYF
-	TRBD1	TRBV5-1	TRBJ2-1	TGCGCCAGCAGATATCCGGGACAGGACAACAATGAGCAGTTCTTC	CASRYPGQDNNEQFF
few	-	TRBV2	TRBJ1-4	TGTGCCAGCAGTGGCTCGCGGGGTACTAATGAAAAACTGTTTTTT	CASSGSRGTNEKLFF
few	TRBD1	TRBV18	TRBJ2-2	TGTGCCAGCTCACCAACTCTGACAGGGCGATGGACCGGGGAGCTGTTTTTT	CASSPTLTGRWTGELFF
-	TRBD1	TRBV2	TRBJ1-2	TGTGCCAGCAGCGCGGCCGGGACAGAATATGGCTACACCTTC	CASSAAGTEYGYTF
-	TRBD1	TRBV5-1	TRBJ1-2	TGCGCCAGCAGCTCCCTTGGACAGGGGGCGCGTGGCTACACCTTC	CASSSLGQGARGYTF
-	-	TRBV20-1	TRBJ1-2	TGCAGTGCTAGGGTAGACAGCGGCTACACCTTC	CSARVDSGYTF
-	TRBD2	TRBV5-6	TRBJ2-3	TGTGCCAGCAGCTTGACTAGCGGGGTGGCGGATACGCAGTATTTT	CASSLTSGVADTQYF
-	TRBD2	TRBV9	TRBJ2-7	TGTGCCAGCACCCCGGGGGGGACGCGCTACGAGCAGTACTTC	CASTPGGTRYEQYF
-	-	TRBV27	TRBJ2-3	TGTGCCAGCAGTCCGACCCCGGGACAAAGCACAGATACGCAGTATTTT	CASSPTPGQSTDTQYF
-	-	TRBV6-5	TRBJ1-1	TGTGCCAGCAGTTACGATCAGTTAGCCAACACTGAAGCTTTCTTT	CASSYDQLANTEAFF
-	-	TRBV18	TRBJ2-5	TGTGCCAGCTCACCTCACGACGGCGGAGAGACCCAGTACTTC	CASSPHDGGETQYF
-	-	TRBV12-3/TRBV12-4	TRBJ1-1	TGTGCCAGCAGGGGAACAGGGATCACTGAAGCTTTCTTT	CASRGTGITEAFF
-	TRBD2	TRBV7-3	TRBJ2-2	TGTGCCAGCAGGGCGGGACTAGGGACCGGGGAGCTGTTTTTT	CASRAGLGTGELFF
-	-	TRBV2	TRBJ2-3	TGTGCCAGCAGTATCCAGACGGAGGATACGCAGTATTTT	CASSIQTEDTQYF
few	TRBD2	TRBV7-2	TRBJ2-3	TGTGCCAGCAGCTCGGGGGGGGTTCGCACAGATACGCAGTATTTT	CASSSGGVRTDTQYF
-	TRBD2	TRBV6-5	TRBJ2-5	TGTGCCAGCTTAGCGGGGGGGCCTCGAGAGACCCAGTACTTC	CASLAGGPRETQYF
-	-	TRBV5-4	TRBJ1-3	TGTGCCAGCAGCTTGCTCGGAGGAGACACCATATATTTT	CASSLLGGDTIYF
once	TRBD1	TRBV9	TRBJ1-4	TGTGCCAGCAGCGAGGGGGACAGGGCCCCGGAAAAACTGTTTTTT	CASSEGDRAPEKLFF
-	TRBD1	TRBV10-1	TRBJ2-2	TGCGCCAGCAGTGACCTCTCGGGACAGGGGAGCACCGGGGAGCTGTTTTTT	CASSDLSGQGSTGELFF
once	-	TRBV28	TRBJ1-2	TGTGCCAGCAGACCTAATACGGGGACTCATAACTATGGCTACACCTTC	CASRPNTGTHNYGYTF
-	TRBD1	TRBV3-1/TRBV3-2	TRBJ1-1	TGTGCCAGCAGCCTTAACAGGGGAGCTGAAGCTTTCTTT	CASSLNRGAEAFF
once	-	TRBV19	TRBJ2-1	TGTGCCAGTAGTATGGGGAGCTATGAGCAGTTCTTC	CASSMGSYEQFF
-	TRBD1	TRBV18	TRBJ1-5	TGTGCCAGCTCACCCTCAGGGGGCGCATATCAGCCCCAGCATTTT	CASSPSGGAYQPQHF
few	-	TRBV12-3/TRBV12-4	TRBJ1-4	TGTGCCAGCTGCTGGCATCTTGATGAAAAACTGTTTTTT	CASCWHLDEKLFF
-	-	TRBV3-1/TRBV3-2	TRBJ2-5	TGTGCCAGCAGCCAAGAGCCCAGGGCCAGCCGGGAGACCCAGTACTTC	CASSQEPRASRETQYF
-	-	TRBV9	TRBJ2-5	TGTGCCAGCAGCGAGGGGACTCTCATACAAGAGACCCAGTACTTC	CASSEGTLIQETQYF
few	-	TRBV21-1	TRBJ2-2	TGTGCCAGCAGCAAAGCGGGCAGGGCCCCAGCCGGGGAGCTGTTTTTT	CASSKAGRAPAGELFF
-	-	TRBV6-5	TRBJ1-1	TGTGCCAGCAGTCTACGGACAGAAATGAACACTGAAGCTTTCTTT	CASSLRTEMNTEAFF
many	TRBD1	TRBV6-4	TRBJ2-1	TGTGCCAGCAGCAGGACAGGGGGGTACAATGAGCAGTTCTTC	CASSRTGGYNEQFF